The clone carrying this TCR beta chain was counted only a few times. This record comes from a study of T-cell reconstitution after alpha-beta-depleted transplantation in children. The CDR3 has 13 amino acids. Germline V gene data show CDR1 as KGHSH and CDR2 as LQKENI. J was trimmed by 4 bases and V by 6 bases; bases with no gene match: 5. The library targeted TCRbeta and was prepared with unique molecular identifiers. TCRdb re-called the PCR reads through MiXCR, storing one row per CDR3 protein. Of almost 500,000 distinct CDR3 sequences in the sample, around 13% are singletons; the top ten hold 5% to 6%.

The sequenced sample was PBMCs from the stem cell graft donor, obtained from the stem cell graft. This TCR was recovered from a human donor who donated a stem cell graft to a child with combined immunodeficiency. This chain links TRBV18 with TRBJ2-7; 8 positions match TRBD2. CDR3 nucleotide sequence: TGTGCCAGCTCGTCGACTAGCGAGTACGAGCAGTACTTC. Protein sequence: CASSSTSEYEQYF.